Below, 11 T cell receptor beta chains from the same sample are listed, as sequenced in a study of T cell repertoires in cytomegalovirus infection. Via MiXCR, TCRdb re-called the reads, giving one row per CDR3 protein. The sample has 150,000 to 200,000 distinct CDR3 sequences, roughly 9.8% seen once. The sequencing input was PBMCs. Source of these receptors: a human donor in good health (CMV status not recorded). Some clones in this sample may be carry-over from other donors' samples.

This clonotype has just a few counts. The CDR3 nucleotides read TGTGCCAGCAGTCTCGAGGGGAGCCGGTACAATGAGCAGTTCTTC. Protein product: CASSLEGSRYNEQFF. The V call is TRBV27, the J call TRBJ2-1, with D possibly called TRBD1 or TRBD2 (5 bases each). The CDR3 extends over 15 amino acids. Per germline, CDR1 MNHEY and CDR2 SMNVEV (reference sequence). The germline V and J ends were trimmed by 5 bases and 4 bases, with 15 bases remaining between them.

Note on this clonotype: It may be a read error: a sequence one base away is much more abundant. The chain uses TRBV11-2 and TRBJ1-6, with no clear D. Germline-derived CDR1 and CDR2 are SGHAT and FQNNGV. This CDR3 spans 14 amino acids. DNA of the CDR3: TGTGCCAGCAGCCTTGGGAGGCTACGTTCACCCCCCCACTTT. Its protein product is CASSLGRLRSPPHF.

The CDR3, as DNA: TGTGCCAGCAGTCTGATCATGGGGTTGCAAGAGACCCAGTACTTC. It is translated as CASSLIMGLQETQYF. V is TRBV14 and J is TRBJ2-5; no reliable D call. There are 15 residues in the CDR3. The germline V and J ends were trimmed by 6 bases and 2 bases, with 16 bases remaining between them. Per germline, CDR1 SGHDN and CDR2 FVKESK.

This clonotype has a count of ten or more. The chain uses TRBV7-2 and TRBJ1-5; perhaps TRBD1 as D (5 bases). The CDR3 runs 17 residues. Germline values: CDR1 SGHTA, CDR2 FQGNSA. V was clipped by 1 base and J by 7 bases, with 20 bases between them. The CDR3 region has the DNA TGTGCCAGCAGCTTAGTGGGAGGAGGGGCCGCGGGACAGCCCCAGCATTTT. As protein: CASSLVGGGAAGQPQHF.

This clonotype was counted many times. This chain uses TRBV7-2 with TRBJ2-6, with D uncertain. Trimming pared 1 base from V and 1 base from J, leaving 5 bases between. This CDR3 contains 15 residues. CDR1 and CDR2 from the germline V gene are SGHTA and FQGNSA. The CDR3 DNA reads TGTGCCAGCAGCTTAGTAGTGTCTGGGGCCAACGTCCTGACTTTC. Its protein is CASSLVVSGANVLTF.

This clonotype was picked up many times. The V gene is TRBV5-4, the J gene TRBJ2-3; TRBD1 is a possible D gene (6 bases). CDR1 and CDR2 (germline): SGHNT, YYREEE (reference sequence). This CDR3 has 17 amino acids. Trimming shortened V by 4 bases and J by 0 bases, and 18 bases separated the two germline ends. CDR3 protein: CASSQEPGAYSTDTQYF. The CDR3, as DNA: TGTGCCAGCAGCCAAGAACCAGGGGCATATAGCACAGATACGCAGTATTTT.

The chain joins TRBV20-1 to TRBJ2-7, with 7 bases lining up with TRBD2. V lost 0 bases and J lost 5; bases outside the gene matches: 13. The length of the CDR3 is 16 residues. Germline assignment: CDR1 DFQATT and CDR2 SNEGSKA (reference sequence). CDR3 nucleotide sequence: TGCAGTGCTAGAGATCTCGGGGAGGGACTACTCAACGAGCAGTACTTC. Translation: CSARDLGEGLLNEQYF.

The sample holds a few counts of this clonotype. The rearrangement uses TRBV28 and TRBJ1-1; unclear D gene. The CDR3 extends over 15 amino acids. The V gene lost 5 bases and the J gene lost 0 bases, with 13 bases spanning the gap. Per germline, CDR1 MDHEN and CDR2 SYDVKM. Here the CDR3 reads CASSTGEGLNTEAFF. The CDR3 region has the DNA TGTGCCAGCAGTACCGGGGAAGGGTTGAACACTGAAGCTTTCTTT.

This clonotype was observed at least ten times. The rearrangement joins TRBV7-2 to TRBJ2-7; tentatively, D is TRBD2 (6 bases). V was cut by 5 bases and J by 3 bases, with 11 bases left in between. The CDR3 loop spans 13 amino acids. CDR1 is SGHTA and CDR2 is FQGNSA in the germline V gene. The DNA for the CDR3 is TGTGCCAGCAGCGCGGGACGGCTCTACGAGCAGTACTTC. It encodes CASSAGRLYEQYF.

This clonotype has ten or more counts. The V gene is TRBV27, the J gene TRBJ2-4; 7 nucleotides match TRBD1. Per germline, CDR1 MNHEY and CDR2 SMNVEV (reference sequence). The CDR3 extends over 17 amino acids. Trimming took 4 bases from V and 6 from J; bases not matched to a gene: 15. The CDR3 spells CASSSNNDRVKGNIQYF. DNA of the CDR3: TGTGCCAGCAGTTCCAATAACGACAGGGTCAAGGGAAACATTCAGTACTTC.

In this sample, this clonotype turned up many times. This chain connects TRBV30 to TRBJ1-1; 9 nucleotides align to TRBD1. V was pared by 4 bases and J by 0 bases, with 9 bases of the junction left unmatched. The germline CDR1 and CDR2 sequences are GTSNPN and SVGIG (reference sequence). This CDR3 is built from 16 residues. The CDR3 is CAWNRGLDWMNTEAFF. The CDR3 DNA follows: TGTGCCTGGAACAGGGGGCTAGACTGGATGAACACTGAAGCTTTCTTT.